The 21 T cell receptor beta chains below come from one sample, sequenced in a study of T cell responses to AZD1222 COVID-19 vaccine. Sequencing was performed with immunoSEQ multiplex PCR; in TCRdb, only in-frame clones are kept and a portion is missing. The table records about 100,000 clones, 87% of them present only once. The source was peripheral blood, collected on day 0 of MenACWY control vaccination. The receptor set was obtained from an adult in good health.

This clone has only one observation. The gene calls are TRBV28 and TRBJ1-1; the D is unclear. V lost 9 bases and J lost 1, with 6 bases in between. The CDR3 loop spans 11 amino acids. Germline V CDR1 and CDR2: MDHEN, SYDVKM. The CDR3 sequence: CASQENTEAFF. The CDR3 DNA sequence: TGTGCCAGTCAGGAGAACACTGAAGCTTTCTTT.

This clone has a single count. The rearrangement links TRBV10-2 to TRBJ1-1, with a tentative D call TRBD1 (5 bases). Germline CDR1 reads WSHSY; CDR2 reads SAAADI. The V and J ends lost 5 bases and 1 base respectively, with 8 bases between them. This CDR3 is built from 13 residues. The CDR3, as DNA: TGCGCCAGCAGTAACCAGGGGAACACTGAAGCTTTCTTT. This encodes CASSNQGNTEAFF.

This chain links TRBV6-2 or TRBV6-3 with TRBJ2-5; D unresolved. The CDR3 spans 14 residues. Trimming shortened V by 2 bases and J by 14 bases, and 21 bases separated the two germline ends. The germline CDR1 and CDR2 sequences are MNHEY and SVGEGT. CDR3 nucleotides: TGTGCCAGCAGTTACATCGCTCCTGTGGCATCCGCCTACTTC. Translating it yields CASSYIAPVASAYF.

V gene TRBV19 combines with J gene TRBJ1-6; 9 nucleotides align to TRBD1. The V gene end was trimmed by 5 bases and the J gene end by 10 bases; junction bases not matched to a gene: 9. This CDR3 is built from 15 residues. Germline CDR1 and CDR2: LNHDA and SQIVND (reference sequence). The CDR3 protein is CASSAPDRGNSPLHF. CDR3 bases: TGTGCCAGTAGTGCGCCGGACAGGGGCAACTCACCCCTCCACTTT.

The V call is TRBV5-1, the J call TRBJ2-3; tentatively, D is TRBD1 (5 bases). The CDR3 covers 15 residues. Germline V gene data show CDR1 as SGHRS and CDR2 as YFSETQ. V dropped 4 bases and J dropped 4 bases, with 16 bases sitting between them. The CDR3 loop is CASSPLQGSADTQYF. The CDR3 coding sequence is TGCGCCAGCAGCCCCCTCCAGGGTAGTGCAGATACGCAGTATTTT. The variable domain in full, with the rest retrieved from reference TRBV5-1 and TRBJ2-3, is KAGVTQTPRYLIKTRGQQVTLSCSPISGHRSVSWYQQTPGQGLQFLFEYFSETQRNKGNFPGRFSGRQFSNSRSEMNVSTLELGDSALYLCASSPLQGSADTQYFGPGTRLTVL.

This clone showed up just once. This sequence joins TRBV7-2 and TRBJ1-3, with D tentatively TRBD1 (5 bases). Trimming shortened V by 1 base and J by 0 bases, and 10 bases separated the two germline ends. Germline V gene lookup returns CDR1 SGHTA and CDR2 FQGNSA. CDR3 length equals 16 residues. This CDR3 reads CASSLDGGYSGNTIYF. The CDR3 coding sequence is TGTGCCAGCAGCTTAGATGGGGGTTACTCTGGAAACACCATATATTTT.

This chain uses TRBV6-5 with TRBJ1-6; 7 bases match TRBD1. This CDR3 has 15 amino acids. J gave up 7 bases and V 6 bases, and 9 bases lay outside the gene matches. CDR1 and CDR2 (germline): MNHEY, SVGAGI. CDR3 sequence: CASSLDRAGNSPLHF. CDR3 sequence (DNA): TGTGCCAGCAGCTTAGACAGGGCGGGAAATTCACCCCTCCACTTT.

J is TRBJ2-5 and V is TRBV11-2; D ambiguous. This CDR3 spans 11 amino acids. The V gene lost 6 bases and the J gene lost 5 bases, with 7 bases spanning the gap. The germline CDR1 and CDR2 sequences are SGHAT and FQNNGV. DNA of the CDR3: TGTGCCAGCAGTTTGATGGAGACCCAGTACTTC. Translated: CASSLMETQYF.

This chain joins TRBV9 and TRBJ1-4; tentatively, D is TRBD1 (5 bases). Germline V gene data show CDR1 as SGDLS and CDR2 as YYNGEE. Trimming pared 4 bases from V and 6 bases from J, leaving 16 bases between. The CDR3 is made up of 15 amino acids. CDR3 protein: CASSPRVEGYEKLFF. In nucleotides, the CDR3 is TGTGCCAGCAGCCCTAGGGTAGAGGGGTATGAAAAACTGTTTTTT.

CDR3 sequence reads: CAWSRGTGPSYEQYF. The DNA of the CDR3 is TGTGCCTGGAGTAGGGGGACAGGACCCTCCTACGAGCAGTACTTC. V usage is TRBV30 and J usage is TRBJ2-7, with 8 bases lining up with TRBD1. This CDR3 has 15 amino acids. V lost 2 bases and J lost 0; bases outside the gene matches: 6. Germline CDR1 reads GTSNPN; CDR2 reads SVGIG (reference sequence).

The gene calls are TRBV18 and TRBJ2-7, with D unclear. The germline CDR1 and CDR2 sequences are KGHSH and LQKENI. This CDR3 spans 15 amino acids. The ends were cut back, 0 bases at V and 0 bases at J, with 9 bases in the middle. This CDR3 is CASSPPVVSSYEQYF. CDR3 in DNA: TGTGCCAGCTCACCACCAGTCGTGAGCTCCTACGAGCAGTACTTC.

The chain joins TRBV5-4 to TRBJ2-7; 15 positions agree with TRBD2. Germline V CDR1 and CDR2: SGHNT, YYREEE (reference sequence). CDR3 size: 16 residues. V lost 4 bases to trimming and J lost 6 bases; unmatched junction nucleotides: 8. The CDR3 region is CASSPTGLAGGREQYF. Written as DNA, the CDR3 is TGTGCCAGCAGCCCCACGGGACTAGCGGGAGGACGCGAGCAGTACTTC. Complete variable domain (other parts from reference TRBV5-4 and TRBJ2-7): ETGVTQSPTHLIKTRGQQVTLRCSSQSGHNTVSWYQQALGQGPQFIFQYYREEENGRGNFPPRFSGLQFPNYSSELNVNALELDDSALYLCASSPTGLAGGREQYFGPGTRLTVT.

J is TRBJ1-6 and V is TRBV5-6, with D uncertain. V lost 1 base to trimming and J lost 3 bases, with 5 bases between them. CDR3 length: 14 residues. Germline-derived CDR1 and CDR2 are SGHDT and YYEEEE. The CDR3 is CASSLSDYNSPLHF. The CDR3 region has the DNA TGTGCCAGCAGCTTGTCGGACTATAATTCACCCCTCCACTTT.

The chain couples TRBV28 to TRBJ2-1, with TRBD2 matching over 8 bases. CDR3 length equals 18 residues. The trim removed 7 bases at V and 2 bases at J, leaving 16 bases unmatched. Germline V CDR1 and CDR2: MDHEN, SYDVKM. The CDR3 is CASTRGRGGRITYNEQFF. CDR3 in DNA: TGTGCCAGCACGAGGGGCCGCGGCGGGAGGATAACCTACAATGAGCAGTTCTTC.

The CDR3 region is CASSSATMNTEAFF. For the CDR3, the DNA is TGCGCCAGCAGCTCGGCAACAATGAACACTGAAGCTTTCTTT. V usage is TRBV5-1 and J usage is TRBJ1-1; D call uncertain. CDR3 size: 14 residues. Trimming removed 3 bases from V and 0 bases from J, with 9 bases in between. Germline lookup yields CDR1 SGHRS and CDR2 YFSETQ.

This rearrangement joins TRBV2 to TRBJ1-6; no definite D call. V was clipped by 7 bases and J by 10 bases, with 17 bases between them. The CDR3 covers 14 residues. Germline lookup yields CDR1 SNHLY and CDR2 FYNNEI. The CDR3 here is CASTPRTFQSPLHF. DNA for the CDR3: TGTGCCAGCACTCCGAGGACCTTTCAGTCACCCCTCCACTTT.

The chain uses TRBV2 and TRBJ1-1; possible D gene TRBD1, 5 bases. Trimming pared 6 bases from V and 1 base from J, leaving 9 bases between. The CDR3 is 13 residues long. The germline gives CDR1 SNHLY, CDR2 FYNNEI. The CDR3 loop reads CASRNQGNTEAFF. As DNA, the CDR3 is TGTGCCAGCAGGAACCAGGGGAACACTGAAGCTTTCTTT.

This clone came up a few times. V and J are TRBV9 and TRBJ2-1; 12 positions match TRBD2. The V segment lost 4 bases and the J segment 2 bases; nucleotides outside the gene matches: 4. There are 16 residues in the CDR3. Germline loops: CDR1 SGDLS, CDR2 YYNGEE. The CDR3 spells CASSTLAGGTYNEQFF. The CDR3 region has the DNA TGTGCCAGCAGCACCCTAGCGGGAGGGACCTACAATGAGCAGTTCTTC.

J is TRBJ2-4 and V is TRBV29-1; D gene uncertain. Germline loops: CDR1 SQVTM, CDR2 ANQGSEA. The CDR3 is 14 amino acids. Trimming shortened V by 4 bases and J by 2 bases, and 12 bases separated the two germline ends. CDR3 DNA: TGCAGCGTTGCAGCGCAACGATCCAAAAACATTCAGTACTTC. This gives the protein CSVAAQRSKNIQYF.

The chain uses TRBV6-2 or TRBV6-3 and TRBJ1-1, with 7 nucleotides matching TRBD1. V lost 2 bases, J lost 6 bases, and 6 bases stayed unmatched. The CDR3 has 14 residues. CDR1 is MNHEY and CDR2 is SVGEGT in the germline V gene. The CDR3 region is CASSYETGSPEAFF. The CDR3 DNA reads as TGTGCCAGCAGTTACGAGACAGGGTCCCCTGAAGCTTTCTTT.

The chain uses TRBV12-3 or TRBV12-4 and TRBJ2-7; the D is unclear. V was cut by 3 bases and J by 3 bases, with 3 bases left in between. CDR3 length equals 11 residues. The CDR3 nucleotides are TGTGCCAGCAGTTTTCTCTACGAGCAGTACTTC. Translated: CASSFLYEQYF.